The sequence of this T cell receptor (beta chain) was determined in a study of shared clonotypes between healthy human individuals. Study results and caveats: Sampling included only blood; tissue repertoires likely differ.

Concerning this clone itself: The target antigen is unknown.

Using immunoSEQ multiplex PCR, the repertoire was profiled, and TCRdb retains in-frame clones only, with some absent. The sample yields about 510,000 clones, 90% to 97% seen once. The CDR3 covers 16 residues. Trimming removed 5 bases from V and 7 bases from J; junction bases left unmatched: 10. The germline V gene has CDR1 ENHRY and CDR2 SYGVKD. Donors were Caucasian adults residing in Nashville, Tennessee, USA. The chain links TRBV10-3 to TRBJ2-2; 10 nucleotides match TRBD2. The clonotype was recovered from a woman aged 25 to 45 in good health. Sequences were obtained from naive CD4+ T cells sorted from blood. Subset noted: CD45RA+ positively selected. CDR3 region: CAISRTSGLSYGELFF. The CDR3, as DNA: TGTGCCATCAGTCGGACTAGCGGTTTATCATACGGGGAGCTGTTTTTT.